The present T cell receptor beta chain was sequenced within a study of liver allograft versus peripheral blood T cells. About the research overall: Transplanted livers held T cell receptor repertoires, and these were compared with repertoires in recipients' peripheral blood.

With 5 bases removed from V and 3 bases from J, the gap between germline ends came to 14 bases. Germline V gene data show CDR1 as PRHDT and CDR2 as FYEKMQ (reference sequence). This CDR3 is 14 amino acids long. The count of this clonotype is one. Its antigen is not identified. A read error may explain this, as a much larger clone is one base away. Study-wide points: In liver allografts, T cell receptor repertoires reportedly differed from the repertoires found in peripheral blood.

TCRdb passed the reads through MiXCR, listing each CDR3 protein once. The sample carries about 15,000 distinct CDR3 sequences, approximately 22% recorded once. The chain combines TRBV13 with TRBJ2-7, with D possibly TRBD1 on 6 matching bases. The receptor's source is a human patient who had a liver transplant. Some T cells may be the graft donor's. CDR3 DNA sequence: TGTGCCAGCAGCGCTCCGGAACAGGGCTACGAGCAGTACTTC. As protein: CASSAPEQGYEQYF.